Sequencing of this TCR beta chain was carried out in a study of cytomegalovirus exposure and HLA in healthy donors. General study results and limits: In a later analysis, most CMV-associated TCR beta chains appeared HLA-restricted.

This CDR3 region has 15 residues. Germline CDR1 and CDR2: MGHRA and YSYEKL. This clone was recorded a few times. The antigen is undetermined. One junction end does not reproduce the germline sequence, and a read error may be involved. PCR involved 60 Vbeta and 13 Jbeta primers. As handled by the study authors: About 88 million unique TCR beta chains, roughly 11 million of them shared, were counted by a later analysis. The table came from immunoSEQ multiplex PCR; TCRdb's copy has only in-frame clones and leaves some out. The V and J calls and clone size were taken over from that table, and D and trimming were inferred from the DNA. Of some 100,000 clones listed, about three quarters were seen once; the top ten hold 11% to 15%.

Sequences were obtained from PBMCs. The chain recombines TRBV4-1 with TRBJ2-5; the D is unclear. The clonotype comes from a male donor in good health and CMV-seropositive. The CDR3 reads CASSPTDLARETQYF. CDR3 nucleotides: TGTGCCAGCAGCCCAACGGATTTGGCGAGGGAGACCCAGTACTTC.